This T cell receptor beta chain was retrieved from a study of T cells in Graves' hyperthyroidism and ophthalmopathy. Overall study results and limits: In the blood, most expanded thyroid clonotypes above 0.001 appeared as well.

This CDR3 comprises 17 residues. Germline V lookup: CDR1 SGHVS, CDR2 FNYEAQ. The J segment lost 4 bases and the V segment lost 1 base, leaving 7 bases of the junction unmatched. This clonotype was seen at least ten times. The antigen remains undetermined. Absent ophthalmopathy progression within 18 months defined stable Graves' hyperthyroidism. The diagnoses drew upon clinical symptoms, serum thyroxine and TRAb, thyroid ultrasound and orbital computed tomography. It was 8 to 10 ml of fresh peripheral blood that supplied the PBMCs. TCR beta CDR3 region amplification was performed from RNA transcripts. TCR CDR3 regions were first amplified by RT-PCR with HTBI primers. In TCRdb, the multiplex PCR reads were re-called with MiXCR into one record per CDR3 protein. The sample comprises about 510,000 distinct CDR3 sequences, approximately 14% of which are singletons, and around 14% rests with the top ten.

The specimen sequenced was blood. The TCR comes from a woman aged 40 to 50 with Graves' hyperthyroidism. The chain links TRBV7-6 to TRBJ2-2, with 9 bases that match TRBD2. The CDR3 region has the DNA TGTGCCAGCAGCTTAGGGGCTAGCGGGATATTCACCGGGGAGCTGTTTTTT. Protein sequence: CASSLGASGIFTGELFF.